This note documents a single T cell receptor beta chain sequence. Its antigen is not known. Negatively enriched CD4+ T cells were divided by CD45RA into naive and memory. Several immunoSEQ 96-well plates shared each subset's DNA, each plate a replicate. Profiled with immunoSEQ multiplex PCR; TCRdb holds only in-frame clones, not every one. The sample carries some 2.1 million clones, 90% to 95% recorded once. This CDR3 contains 15 residues. Trimming removed 5 bases at V and 1 base at J, with 14 bases between. Germline-derived CDR1 and CDR2 are SGHTA and FQGTGA. The sample is drawn from a study of shared clonotypes between healthy human individuals. Study-wide context: CD4 naive cells filled three plates per donor, CD4 memory three, CD8 naive two and CD8 memory one.

Overall study findings and caveats: Naive CD4 clonotypes overlapped across a handful of donors at approximately 5%.

V gene TRBV7-3 combines with J gene TRBJ2-5; D remains ambiguous. The TCR comes from a man between 18 and 29 years old in good health. Material for sequencing was naive CD4+ T cells sorted from blood. Subset reported: CD45RA+ positively selected. The CDR3 sequence is CASSPNPGLQETQYF. As DNA, the CDR3 is TGTGCCAGCAGCCCAAATCCCGGGCTCCAAGAGACCCAGTACTTC.